This TCR beta chain was captured by sequencing in a study of blood T cells in healthy people across ages. Points from the study as a whole: When set beside aged donors, long-lived donors presented more naive CD4+ cells and higher diversity. Age brought a roughly linear fall in TCR beta diversity measured per million T cells.

Points on this clonotype: As yet, its antigen is unknown.

Trimming pared 4 bases from V and 9 bases from J, leaving 17 bases between. CDR3 length equals 14 residues. The germline V gene encodes CDR1 SGHRS and CDR2 YFSETQ. A sample-barcoded 5' primer and a J-beta primer mix were used in a second PCR of roughly 7 to 12 cycles. In TCRdb, the 5' RACE reads were re-called with MiXCR into one record per CDR3 protein. Of more than 650,000 distinct CDR3 sequences listed, about 55% were seen once; the top ten hold approximately 40%. Donors were systemically healthy Caucasian individuals from Russia aged 6 to 90 years. Extracted total RNA amounted to at least 5.5 micrograms for each sample.

Sequenced material: blood. The clonotype originates from a man aged 80 or over in good health. The J gene is TRBJ2-1, the V gene TRBV5-1, with D uncertain. The CDR3 reads CASSVPGPTAEQFF. CDR3 bases: TGCGCCAGCAGCGTACCGGGCCCCACAGCTGAGCAGTTCTTC.